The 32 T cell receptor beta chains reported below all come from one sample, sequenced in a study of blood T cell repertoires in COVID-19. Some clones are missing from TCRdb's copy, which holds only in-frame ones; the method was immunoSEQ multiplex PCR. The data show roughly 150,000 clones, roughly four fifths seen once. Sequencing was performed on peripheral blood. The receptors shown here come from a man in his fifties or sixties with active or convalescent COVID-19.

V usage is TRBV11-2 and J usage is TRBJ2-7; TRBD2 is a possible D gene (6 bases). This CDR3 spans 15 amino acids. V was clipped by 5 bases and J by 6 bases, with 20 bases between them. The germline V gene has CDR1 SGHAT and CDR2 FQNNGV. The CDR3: CASSRARDWVGEQYF. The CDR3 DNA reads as TGTGCCAGCAGCCGAGCCCGGGACTGGGTTGGCGAGCAGTACTTC.

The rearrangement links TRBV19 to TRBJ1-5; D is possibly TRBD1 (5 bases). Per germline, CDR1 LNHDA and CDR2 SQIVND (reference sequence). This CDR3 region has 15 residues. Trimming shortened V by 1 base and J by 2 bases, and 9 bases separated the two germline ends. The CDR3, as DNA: TGTGCCAGTAGTATAGTAACGGGGGGCAATCAGCCCCAGCATTTT. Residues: CASSIVTGGNQPQHF.

CDR3 DNA: TGCAGTGCTAGTGGGACAGGGAGTGGGTCCTACGAGCAGTACTTC. Translating gives CSASGTGSGSYEQYF. V is TRBV20-1 and J is TRBJ2-7, with 9 bases lining up with TRBD1. The V gene's germline CDR1 is DFQATT and CDR2 SNEGSKA (reference sequence). This CDR3 has 15 amino acids. The J segment lost 1 base and the V segment lost 3 bases, leaving 7 bases of the junction unmatched.

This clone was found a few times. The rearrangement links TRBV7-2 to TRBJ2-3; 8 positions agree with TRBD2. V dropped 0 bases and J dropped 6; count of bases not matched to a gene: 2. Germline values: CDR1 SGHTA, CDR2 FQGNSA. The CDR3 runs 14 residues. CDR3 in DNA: TGTGCCAGCAGCTTAGCAGGGACTAGGGATACGCAGTATTTT. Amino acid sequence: CASSLAGTRDTQYF.

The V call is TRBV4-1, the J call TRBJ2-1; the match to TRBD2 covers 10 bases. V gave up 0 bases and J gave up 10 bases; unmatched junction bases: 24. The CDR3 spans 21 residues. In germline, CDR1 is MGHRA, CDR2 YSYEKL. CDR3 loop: CASSQDLIRRLAGAAGDEQFF. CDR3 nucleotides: TGCGCCAGCAGCCAAGATCTCATCAGGCGTCTAGCGGGAGCAGCGGGGGACGAGCAGTTCTTC.

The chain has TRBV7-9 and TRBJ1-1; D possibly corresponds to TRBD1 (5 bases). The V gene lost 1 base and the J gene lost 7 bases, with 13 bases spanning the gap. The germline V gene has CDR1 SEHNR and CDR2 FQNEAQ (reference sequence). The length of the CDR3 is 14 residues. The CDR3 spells CASSLGLGQGEAFF. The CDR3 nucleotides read TGTGCCAGCAGCTTAGGTTTAGGGCAGGGTGAAGCTTTCTTT.

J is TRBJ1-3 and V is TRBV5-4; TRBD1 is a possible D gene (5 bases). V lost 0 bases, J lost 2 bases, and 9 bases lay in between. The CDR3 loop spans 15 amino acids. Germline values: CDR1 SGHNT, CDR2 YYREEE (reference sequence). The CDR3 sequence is CASSLEIQAGNTIYF. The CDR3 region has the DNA TGTGCCAGCAGCTTGGAGATACAGGCTGGAAACACCATATATTTT. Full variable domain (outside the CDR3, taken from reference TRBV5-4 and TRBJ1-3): ETGVTQSPTHLIKTRGQQVTLRCSSQSGHNTVSWYQQALGQGPQFIFQYYREEENGRGNFPPRFSGLQFPNYSSELNVNALELDDSALYLCASSLEIQAGNTIYFGEGSWLTVV.

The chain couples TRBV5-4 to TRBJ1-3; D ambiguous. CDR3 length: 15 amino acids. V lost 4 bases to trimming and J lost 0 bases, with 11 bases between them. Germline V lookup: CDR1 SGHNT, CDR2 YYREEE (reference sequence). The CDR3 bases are TGTGCCAGCAGCCTAGATTCTCGCTCTGGAAACACCATATATTTT. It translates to CASSLDSRSGNTIYF.

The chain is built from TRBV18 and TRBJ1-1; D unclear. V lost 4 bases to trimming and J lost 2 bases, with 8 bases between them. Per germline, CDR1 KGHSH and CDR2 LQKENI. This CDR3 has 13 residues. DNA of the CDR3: TGTGCCAGCTCACGGGGAGGAAACACTGAAGCTTTCTTT. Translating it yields CASSRGGNTEAFF.

The CDR3 DNA follows: TGTGCCAGCAGGGCTAGCGGGAGTACCGGGGAGCTGTTTTTT. Translating it yields CASRASGSTGELFF. The chain links TRBV3-1 (or the pseudogene TRBV3-2) to TRBJ2-2, with 10 bases that match TRBD2. The CDR3 contains 14 residues. Trimming took 6 bases from V and 5 from J; bases not matched to a gene: 3. Per germline, CDR1 LGHDT and CDR2 YNNKEL (reference sequence).

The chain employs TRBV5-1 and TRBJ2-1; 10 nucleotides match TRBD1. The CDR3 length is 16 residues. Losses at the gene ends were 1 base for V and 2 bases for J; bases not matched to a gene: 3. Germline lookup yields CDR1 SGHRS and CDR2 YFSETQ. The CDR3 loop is CASSLWTGGTYNEQFF. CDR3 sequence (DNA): TGCGCCAGCAGCTTGTGGACAGGGGGGACCTACAATGAGCAGTTCTTC.

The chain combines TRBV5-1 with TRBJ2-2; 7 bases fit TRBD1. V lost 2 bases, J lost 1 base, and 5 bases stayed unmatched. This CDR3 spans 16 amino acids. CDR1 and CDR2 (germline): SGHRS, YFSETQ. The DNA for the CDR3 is TGCGCCAGCAGCTTTGAGGGGGCCGGGAACACCGGGGAGCTGTTTTTT. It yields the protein CASSFEGAGNTGELFF.

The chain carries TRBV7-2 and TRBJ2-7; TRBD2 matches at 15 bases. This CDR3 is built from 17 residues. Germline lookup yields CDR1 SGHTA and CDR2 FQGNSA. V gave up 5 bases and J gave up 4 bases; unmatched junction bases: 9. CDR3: CASSPRTSGGGRYEQYF. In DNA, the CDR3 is TGTGCCAGCAGCCCCCGGACTAGCGGGGGGGGTAGGTACGAGCAGTACTTC.

The CDR3: CASSLYGGVYNEQFF. The CDR3 DNA follows: TGTGCCAGCAGCCTTTACGGGGGGGTATACAATGAGCAGTTCTTC. The chain is built from TRBV3-1 (or the pseudogene TRBV3-2) and TRBJ2-1, with TRBD2 matching over 8 bases. V trimming: 4 bases; J trimming: 4 bases; junction bases outside the gene matches: 6. The CDR3 spans 15 residues. From germline, CDR1 is LGHDT and CDR2 YNNKEL (reference sequence).

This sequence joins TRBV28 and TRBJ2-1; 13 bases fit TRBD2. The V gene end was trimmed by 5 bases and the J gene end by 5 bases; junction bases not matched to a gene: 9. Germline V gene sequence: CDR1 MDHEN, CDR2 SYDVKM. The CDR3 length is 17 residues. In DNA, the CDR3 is TGTGCCAGCAGTACACGACTAGCGGGAGGCCATAACAATGAGCAGTTCTTC. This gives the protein CASSTRLAGGHNNEQFF.

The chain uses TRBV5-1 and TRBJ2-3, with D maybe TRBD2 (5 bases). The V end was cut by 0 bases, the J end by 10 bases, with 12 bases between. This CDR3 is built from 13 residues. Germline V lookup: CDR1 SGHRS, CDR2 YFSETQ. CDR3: CASSLGDGMAQYF. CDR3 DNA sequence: TGCGCCAGCAGCTTGGGAGACGGGATGGCGCAGTATTTT. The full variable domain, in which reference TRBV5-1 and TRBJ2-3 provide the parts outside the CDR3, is KAGVTQTPRYLIKTRGQQVTLSCSPISGHRSVSWYQQTPGQGLQFLFEYFSETQRNKGNFPGRFSGRQFSNSRSEMNVSTLELGDSALYLCASSLGDGMAQYFGPGTRLTVL.

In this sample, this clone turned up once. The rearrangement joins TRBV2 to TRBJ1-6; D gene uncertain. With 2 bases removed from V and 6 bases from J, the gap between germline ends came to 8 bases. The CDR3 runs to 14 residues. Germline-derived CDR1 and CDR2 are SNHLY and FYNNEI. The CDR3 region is CASSEPTFNSPLHF. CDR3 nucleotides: TGTGCCAGCAGTGAACCCACTTTTAATTCACCCCTCCACTTT. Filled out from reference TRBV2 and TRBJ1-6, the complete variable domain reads EPEVTQTPSHQVTQMGQEVILRCVPISNHLYFYWYRQILGQKVEFLVSFYNNEISEKSEIFDDQFSVERPDGSNFTLKIRSTKLEDSAMYFCASSEPTFNSPLHFGNGTRLTVT.

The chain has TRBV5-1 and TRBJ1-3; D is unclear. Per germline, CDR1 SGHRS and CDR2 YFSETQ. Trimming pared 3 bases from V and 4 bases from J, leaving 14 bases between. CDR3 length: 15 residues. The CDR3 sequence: CASSYGETAGNTIYF. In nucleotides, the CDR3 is TGCGCCAGCAGCTACGGAGAGACCGCCGGAAACACCATATATTTT.

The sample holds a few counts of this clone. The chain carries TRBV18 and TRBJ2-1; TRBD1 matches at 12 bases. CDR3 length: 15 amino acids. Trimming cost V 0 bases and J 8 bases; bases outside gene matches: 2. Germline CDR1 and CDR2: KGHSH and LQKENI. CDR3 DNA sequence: TGTGCCAGCTCACCACCGGGACAGGGGGCCCATGAGCAGTTCTTC. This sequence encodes CASSPPGQGAHEQFF.

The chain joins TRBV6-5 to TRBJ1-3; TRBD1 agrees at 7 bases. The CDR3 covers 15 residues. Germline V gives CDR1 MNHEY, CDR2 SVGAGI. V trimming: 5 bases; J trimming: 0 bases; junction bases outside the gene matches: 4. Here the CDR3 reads CASSRRGSSGNTIYF. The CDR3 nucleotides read TGTGCCAGCAGTCGCAGGGGGAGCTCTGGAAACACCATATATTTT.

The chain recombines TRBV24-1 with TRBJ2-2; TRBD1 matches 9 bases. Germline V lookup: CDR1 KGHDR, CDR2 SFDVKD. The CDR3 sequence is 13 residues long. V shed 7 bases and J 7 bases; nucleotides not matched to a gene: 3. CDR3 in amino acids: CATRQGAGGELFF. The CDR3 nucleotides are TGTGCCACCAGACAGGGGGCTGGCGGGGAGCTGTTTTTT.

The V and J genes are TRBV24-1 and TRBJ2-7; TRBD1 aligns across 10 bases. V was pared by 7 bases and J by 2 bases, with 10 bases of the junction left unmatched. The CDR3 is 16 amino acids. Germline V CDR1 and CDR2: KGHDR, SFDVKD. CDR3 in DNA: TGTGCCACCAGCGCCAATACCGGGACAGGGGCCTACGAGCAGTACTTC. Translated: CATSANTGTGAYEQYF.

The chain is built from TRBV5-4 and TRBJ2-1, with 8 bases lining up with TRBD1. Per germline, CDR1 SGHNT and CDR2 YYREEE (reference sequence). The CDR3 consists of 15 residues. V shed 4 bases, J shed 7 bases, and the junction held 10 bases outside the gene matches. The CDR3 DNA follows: TGTGCCAGCAGCGCCATCGGACAGGGTAGGAATGAGCAGTTCTTC. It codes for CASSAIGQGRNEQFF.

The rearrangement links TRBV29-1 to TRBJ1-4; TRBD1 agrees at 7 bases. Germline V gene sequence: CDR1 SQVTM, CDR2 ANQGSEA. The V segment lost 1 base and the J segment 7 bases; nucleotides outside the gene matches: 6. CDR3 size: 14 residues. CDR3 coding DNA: TGCAGCGTTGAAGTGCGACAGGGAGGTGAAAAACTGTTTTTT. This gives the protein CSVEVRQGGEKLFF.

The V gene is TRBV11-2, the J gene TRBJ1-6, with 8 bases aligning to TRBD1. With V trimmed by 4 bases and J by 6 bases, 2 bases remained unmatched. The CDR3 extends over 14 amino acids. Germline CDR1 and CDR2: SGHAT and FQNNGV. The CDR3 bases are TGTGCCAGCAGCTCGGACAGGGCTAATTCACCCCTCCACTTT. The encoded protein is CASSSDRANSPLHF. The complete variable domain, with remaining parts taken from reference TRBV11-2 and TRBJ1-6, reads EAGVAQSPRYKIIEKRQSVAFWCNPISGHATLYWYQQILGQGPKLLIQFQNNGVVDDSQLPKDRFSAERLKGVDSTLKIQPAKLEDSAVYLCASSSDRANSPLHFGNGTRLTVT.

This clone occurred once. DNA of the CDR3: TGTGCCAGCGGACAGACTAGCGGGGCCACAGATACGCAGTATTTT. Translation gives CASGQTSGATDTQYF. The V call is TRBV9, the J call TRBJ2-3, with 11 positions matching TRBD2. The V segment lost 7 bases and the J segment 2 bases; nucleotides outside the gene matches: 6. Looked up from germline, CDR1 is SGDLS and CDR2 is YYNGEE. This CDR3 has 15 residues.

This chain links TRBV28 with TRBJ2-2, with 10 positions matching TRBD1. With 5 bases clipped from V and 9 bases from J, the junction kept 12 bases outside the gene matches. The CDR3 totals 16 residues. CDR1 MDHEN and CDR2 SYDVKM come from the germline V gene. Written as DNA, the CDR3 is TGTGCCAGCAGTATCACCGGGACAGGGGTGGCCCGGGAGCTGTTTTTT. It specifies CASSITGTGVARELFF.

The CDR3 DNA sequence: TGTGCCAGCAGTTTATCGGCTAGCGGGAGTTCCTACGAGCAGTACTTC. It codes for CASSLSASGSSYEQYF. The chain joins TRBV28 to TRBJ2-7; 10 nucleotides line up with TRBD2. The CDR3 loop spans 16 amino acids. CDR1 and CDR2 (germline): MDHEN, SYDVKM. The J segment lost 1 base and the V segment lost 1 base, leaving 4 bases of the junction unmatched.

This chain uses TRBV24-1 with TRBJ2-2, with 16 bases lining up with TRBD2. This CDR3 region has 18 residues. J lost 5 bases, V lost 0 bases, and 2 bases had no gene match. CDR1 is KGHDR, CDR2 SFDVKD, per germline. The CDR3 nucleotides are TGTGCCACCAGTGATTTGGGGACTAGCGGGAGGGGGACCGGGGAGCTGTTTTTT. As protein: CATSDLGTSGRGTGELFF.

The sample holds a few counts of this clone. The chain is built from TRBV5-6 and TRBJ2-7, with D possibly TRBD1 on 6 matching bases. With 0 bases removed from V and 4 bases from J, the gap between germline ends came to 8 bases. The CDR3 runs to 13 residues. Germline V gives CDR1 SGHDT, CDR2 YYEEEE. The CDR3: CASSLVDSYEQYF. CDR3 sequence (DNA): TGTGCCAGCAGCTTGGTGGACAGTTACGAGCAGTACTTC.

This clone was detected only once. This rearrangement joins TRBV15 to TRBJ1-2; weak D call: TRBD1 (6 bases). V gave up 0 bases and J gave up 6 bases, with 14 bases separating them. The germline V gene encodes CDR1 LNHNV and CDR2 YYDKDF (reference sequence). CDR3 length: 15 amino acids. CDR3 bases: TGTGCCACCAGCAGAGATTCCGGGAGGGGGAATGGCTACACCTTC. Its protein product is CATSRDSGRGNGYTF.

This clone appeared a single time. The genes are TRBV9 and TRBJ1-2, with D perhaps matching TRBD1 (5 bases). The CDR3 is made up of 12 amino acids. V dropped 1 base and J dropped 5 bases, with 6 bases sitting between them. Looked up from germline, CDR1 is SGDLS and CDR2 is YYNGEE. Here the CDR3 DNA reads TGTGCCAGCAGCGTATCAGGGTATGGCTACACCTTC. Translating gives CASSVSGYGYTF.